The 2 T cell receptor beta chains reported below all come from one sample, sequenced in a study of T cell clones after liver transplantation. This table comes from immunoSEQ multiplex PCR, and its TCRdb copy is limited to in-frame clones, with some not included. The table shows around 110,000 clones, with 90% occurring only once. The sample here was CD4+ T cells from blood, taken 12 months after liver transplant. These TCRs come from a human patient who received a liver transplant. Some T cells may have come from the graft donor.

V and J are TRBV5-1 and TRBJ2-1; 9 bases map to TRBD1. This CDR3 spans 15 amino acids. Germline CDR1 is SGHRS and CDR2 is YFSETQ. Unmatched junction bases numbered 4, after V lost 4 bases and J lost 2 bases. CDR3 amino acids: CASSKGQGPYNEQFF. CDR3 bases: TGCGCCAGCAGCAAGGGACAGGGCCCCTACAATGAGCAGTTCTTC.

CDR3 bases: TGTGCCAGCAGTGAACTTTCGGGGAGCACTGAAGCTTTCTTT. Translation gives CASSELSGSTEAFF. The V and J genes are TRBV6-4 and TRBJ1-1, with D unclear. The CDR3 loop spans 14 amino acids. Germline V gene sequence: CDR1 MRHNA, CDR2 SNTAGT. V lost 3 bases and J lost 4, with 12 bases in between.